This T cell receptor beta chain emerged from a study of a mutant IDH1 vaccine in newly diagnosed glioma (dated by TCRdb to the early 2020s). Turning to the overall study: Patients received eight vaccinations in weeks 1, 3, 5, 7, 11, 15, 19 and 23, corresponding to visits V03 through V10. In the chemotherapy-containing groups, vaccination started alongside temozolomide cycles, whereas in patients who had radiotherapy alone it started 4-6 weeks after radiotherapy. Peripheral blood was drawn at six visits: V03 (baseline), V05, V07, V10, V12 and V13. Before enrollment, most patients had been given radiochemotherapy with temozolomide as standard therapy, while the rest had received either radiotherapy alone or temozolomide alone. Of the approximately 30 treated patients, approximately 62% were male and around 40% were female, and a mean age of 40.4 years was recorded. For exploratory analyses, about two dozen treated patients had longitudinal TCRB deep sequencing done wherever samples were available. Broader findings and caveats from the paper: No apparent relationship was observed between pseudoprogression and alterations in the top peripheral T cell clonotypes detected by TCRB sequencing. Vaccine-induced immune responses across multiple MHC alleles were detected in 90% to 95% of patients. PBMC samples for TCRB deep sequencing were selected based on availability. It was noted by the authors that analyses of patient blood samples could not be reproduced owing to sample limitations.

Library preparation employed the immunoSEQ multiplex PCR assay. Following the manufacturer's protocol, the hsTCRB Kit was used to amplify rearranged TCR beta chain sequences. An Illumina MiSeq was used to sequence the TCRB libraries. The study's processing was this. Demultiplexing, trimming and gene mapping were performed with the kit vendor's proprietary platform. Imported from immuneACCESS, the table was reduced by TCRdb to in-frame sequences with V and J called. These copies leave out some clones; in studies compared against another copy, an unresolved V gene accounts for under half, and the cause of the remainder is not known. V, J and clone size were drawn from that table, and D and trimming were deduced from the DNA. Counted in this sample were roughly 30,000 clones; approximately 88% of them appeared once. The ten largest clones add up to over 15% of the sample. CDR1 and CDR2, per the germline V gene, are MDHEN and SYDVKM. V is reduced by 3 bases and J by 5 bases, leaving a spacing of 10 bases between them. There are 13 amino acids in the CDR3, from cysteine to phenylalanine inclusive. Of all the DNA, just the CDR3 is kept, 39 bases in frame from base 1.

Comments on this clone: Its target antigen remains unknown. Per-base quality was not reported, and no clone a single base away is much larger than it.

The time point label, read with the paper, signifies: week 5, during vaccination. A 20-mer mutant IDH1 peptide at 300 micrograms in Montanide made up each vaccine dose, which was injected subcutaneously together with topical imiquimod. Newly diagnosed WHO grade 3 or 4 IDH1-mutant astrocytomas showing loss of nuclear ATRX were present in the donors. The samples were drawn from NOA16, a multicentre, single-arm, open-label phase I trial in Germany that tested a mutant IDH1 peptide vaccine in humans for the first time. The DNeasy Blood and Tissue Kit was used to extract genomic DNA from EDTA blood for TCRB sequencing.

This chain joins TRBV28 to TRBJ1-2; no D gene call is confident. The sequence derives from a man between 18 and 29 years old with glioma. Sequenced material: PBMCs, taken from a glioma patient whose treatment included an IDH1 peptide vaccine. The DNA sequence follows: TGTGCCAGCAGTTTTGCGCAGTCATATGGCTACACCTTC. Its protein reads: CASSFAQSYGYTF.